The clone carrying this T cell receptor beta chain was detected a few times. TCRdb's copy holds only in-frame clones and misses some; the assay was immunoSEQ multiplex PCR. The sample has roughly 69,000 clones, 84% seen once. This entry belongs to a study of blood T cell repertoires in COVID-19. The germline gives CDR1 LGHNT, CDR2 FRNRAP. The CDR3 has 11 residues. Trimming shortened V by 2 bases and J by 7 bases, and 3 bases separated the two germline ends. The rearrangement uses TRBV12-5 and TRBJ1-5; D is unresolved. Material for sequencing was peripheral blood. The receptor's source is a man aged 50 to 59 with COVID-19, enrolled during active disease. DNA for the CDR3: TGTGCTAGTGGTTTGCGGCAGCCCCAGCATTTT. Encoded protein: CASGLRQPQHF.